Listed below are T cell receptor beta chains from one sample, sequenced in a study of CD8 T cells in ankylosing spondylitis. TCRdb passed the 5' RACE reads through MiXCR, listing each CDR3 protein once. This sample yields 250,000 to 350,000 distinct CDR3 sequences, of which around 20% are seen a single time; about 8.2% belongs to the top ten. The sample comprised blood, either unsorted or a sorted T cell fraction (not recorded which). Every receptor here comes from a male donor with ankylosing spondylitis or in good health (not recorded which). The CDR3 runs from the conserved cysteine through the conserved F or W. A D gene is named only where the DNA matches it firmly. Part of the rows lack a size; the others show once, few, many or a class for expanded clones.

v_gene	j_gene	d_gene	abundance	CDR3aa	CDR3nt
TRBV3-1	TRBJ1-6	-	many	CASSRGGARFSPLHF	TGTGCCAGCAGCCGCGGGGGGGCCCGGTTTTCACCCCTCCACTTT
TRBV5-1	TRBJ2-1	-	few	CASSSDGYSYNEQFF	TGCGCCAGCAGCTCGGACGGGTACTCCTACAATGAGCAGTTCTTC
TRBV20-1	TRBJ2-2	-	-	CSARARVQQNTGELFF	TGCAGTGCTAGAGCCCGGGTCCAGCAGAACACCGGGGAGCTGTTTTTT
TRBV19	TRBJ1-1	-	-	CASTSYTEAFF	TGTGCCAGTACCTCGTACACTGAAGCTTTCTTT
TRBV5-1	TRBJ2-3	TRBD1	-	CASIDRGVGGDTQYF	TGCGCCAGCATCGACAGGGGCGTCGGTGGGGATACGCAGTATTTT
TRBV7-3	TRBJ2-3	TRBD2	-	CASTTSGASTDTQYF	TGTGCCAGCACCACTAGCGGGGCTAGCACAGATACGCAGTATTTT
TRBV6-1	TRBJ1-2	-	-	CASSEGPGPYGYTF	TGTGCCAGCAGTGAAGGACCTGGCCCCTATGGCTACACCTTC
TRBV20-1	TRBJ2-3	-	few	CSAAPGQRVTDTQYF	TGCAGTGCTGCACCGGGACAGCGGGTTACAGATACGCAGTATTTT
TRBV7-8	TRBJ1-6	-	few	CASSSPGLILHF	TGTGCCAGCAGCTCACCGGGACTTATCCTCCACTTT
TRBV6-1	TRBJ2-1	-	many	CASSPGQTYNEQFF	TGTGCCAGCAGCCCAGGACAGACCTACAATGAGCAGTTCTTC